This section outlines one T cell receptor (beta chain) sequence together with its context. Its antigen is currently not known. One base away there is no much larger clone; base qualities are not given. The data were taken from a study of cytomegalovirus exposure and HLA in healthy donors (dated by TCRdb to about 2017). Broadly, across the study: An earlier analysis of around 600 of the donors reported about 290 Gb of sequence data and some 120 million unique TCR beta sequences from 190 million or so T cells. An early release that covered approximately 600 HLA-typed donors contained approximately 300 gigabases of sequencing data and 65 million to 100 million unique TCR sequences. The genetic ancestry cluster associated with self-reported Caucasian donors included over 80% of the 350 to 500 genotyped donors. The study aimed to test whether signatures of past pathogen exposure could be identified by cataloging public T cell receptors. The study used immunosequencing to profile the T cell repertoires of several hundred subjects and linked those repertoires to cytomegalovirus serostatus. A separate validation cohort of over 95 different subjects was used in addition to the roughly 670-subject first cohort. To predict cytomegalovirus infection status, the study brought together high-throughput TCR immunosequencing, statistical association of individual TCRs with disease status, and machine learning. To study patterns of TCR occurrence, a later analysis re-analyzed previously published TCR beta repertoires from around 700 donors and added high-resolution HLA genotyping. Rather than drawing on any new phenotypic data, the later analysis identified candidate immune exposures from TCR beta sequences and the way those sequences occurred across donors. An earlier analysis of several hundred of the donors used high-throughput TCR beta sequencing to judge whether each TCR beta V gene segment behaved as functional or pseudogenic. Donor age, sex, ethnicity and CMV serostatus were compiled together with the repertoire data. In a later genetic analysis, genome-wide SNP genotypes for about 60% of the 666 donors were used, and that subset was treated as a discovery cohort. All discovery cohort repertoires had been generated on a single sequencing platform. Class I and class II HLA loci were covered by the typing at four-digit resolution. Typing coverage differed by locus: A, B, C, DRB1 and DQB1 were typed in roughly 629-640 donors, DQA1 in 522, DPA1 in some 570, and DPB1 in approximately 450. A few DR-DQ haplotypes were treated as single units for association and clustering because of strong linkage in the cohort. On average, roughly 240,000 unique TCR beta nucleotide sequences were sequenced per donor among 398 genotyped donors of the cohort, with 15% to 20% of those sequences being non-productive. The paper's findings and limits, for the study overall: The earlier analysis of a few hundred of the donors excluded about 16 rarely observed V segments, including chromosome 9 orphons, because counts were too low. In a later analysis, the rate of TCR association differed among HLA loci, with DRB1 alleles having the most associated TCRs and HLA-C alleles having the fewest. The classifier was reported to diagnose cytomegalovirus status with high specificity and sensitivity in both the original and validation cohorts. While some public TCRs were present in many individuals, most TCR sequences turned up only very rarely across donors. According to a later analysis, most CMV-associated TCR beta chains appeared to be HLA-restricted, and the HLA associations seemed to be driven largely by CMV exposure. For the cohort, immune exposure information was limited to CMV serostatus. A cluster of highly shared sequence variants was judged likely to represent a technical artifact of the sequencing pipeline. The study gave a list of 150 to 200 TCR beta chains associated with cytomegalovirus. In a later analysis, several top co-occurrence clusters were reported to appear linked to parvovirus B19, influenza, CMV and Epstein-Barr virus. Assigning TCR associations to individual alleles was difficult when HLA alleles, especially DR and DQ, strongly co-occurred. A later analysis found that HLA-associated TCR beta chains were more clonally expanded and had lower generation probabilities than equally common non-associated chains. The authors suggested that the approach could potentially be extended to other disease states and immunological phenotypes. Some IMGT-functional V segments, including TRBV6-2 and TRBV6-3, could not be told apart with the 87-base-pair reads, so those segments were excluded. The cohort was sequenced for TCR beta chains only, and without alpha or paired-chain data the features that could be detected were limited. Roughly uniform sequencing depth across donors was assumed in presence/absence analyses, although this assumption may not hold. Because some donors lacked HLA typing at each locus, the association tests relied only on the typed subset. A further reported finding was that TCR beta sequences accurately predicted the HLA-A and HLA-B alleles for most subjects in the first cohort. A later genetic analysis associated a missense DCLRE1C variant with V-gene and J-gene trimming of TCR beta chains, and an independent cohort replicated the association. Compared with the roughly 700-donor mean, donors in an Asian-associated ancestry cluster had fewer N-insertions in productive TCRs, according to a later genetic analysis. In vitro tests confirmed that a few of the cytomegalovirus-associated TCR beta chains recognize cytomegalovirus antigens. An earlier analysis of 587 of the donors showed that most TCR beta V segments appeared in productive rearrangements either about 90% or about 30% of the time, which broadly matched IMGT annotations. Linkage disequilibrium might explain the correlated functional status among segregating V segments, but an unknown experimental factor could not be ruled out. A later analysis associated about 17,000 TCR beta sequences with specific HLA alleles at a false discovery rate of 0.05.

The cohort comprised fewer than 750 healthy bone marrow donors. All cohort members were sampled while nominally healthy, although unrecorded immune exposures were likely present. The donor was CMV seronegative and belonged to the group of under 400 seronegative cohort members. Each donor provided a peripheral blood sample, and peripheral blood mononuclear cells were used for TCR beta sequencing. The Qiagen DNeasy Blood Extraction Kit was used to extract genomic DNA from the blood cell samples. CDR1 WNHNN and CDR2 SYGVQD are derived from the germline V gene (reference sequence). Trimming removed 10 bases from V and 1 base from J, leaving 13 bases between the germline ends. The CDR3 numbers 13 residues from cysteine through phenylalanine. This entry keeps only the CDR3 DNA: 39 bases, framed from base 1. Preparation of the library involved the immunoSEQ multiplex PCR assay. For the multiplex PCR, a mixture combining 60 forward primers for TCR Vbeta segments and 13 reverse primers for TCR Jbeta segments was used. The CDR3 region of rearranged TCR beta genes was amplified from genomic DNA with a multiplex PCR assay. Amplified TCR beta libraries were sequenced as 87-base-pair reads on the Illumina HiSeq System. The original methods were these. A later analysis tallied tens of millions of unique TCR beta chains across the 610 or so repertoires, and around 10 million of those chains were shared by two or more donors. To remove PCR and sequencing errors, raw reads were error-corrected and collapsed into unique sequences using a nearest-neighbor algorithm that merged closely related sequences. CDR3 sequences were aligned to IMGT reference sequences to assign V, D and J gene segments. For a sequence to be retained, at least a six-nucleotide match to both a V gene segment and a J gene segment was required. Rearrangements were called productive when the CDR3 lacked stop codons and stayed in frame with V and J; all others were non-productive. Following IMGT convention, CDR3 was defined as the stretch from the second conserved V-encoded cysteine up to the conserved J-encoded phenylalanine. In an earlier analysis of around 570 of the donors, sequences lacking an unambiguous match to a single V gene segment were excluded. In an earlier analysis of some 590 of the donors, a V segment was called functional when productive rearrangements were above 56.7%, and segregating when the standard deviation between donors exceeded 5%. A statistical classification framework was built for diagnosing cytomegalovirus status from the catalog of TCR beta chain sequences. In a later analysis, V and J genes were assigned by comparing TCR nucleotide sequences against IMGT/GENE-DB human TR gene sequences. In a later analysis, CDR3 sequences and most-parsimonious VDJ recombination scenarios were assigned using the TCRdist pipeline. In a later analysis, each TCR beta chain was defined by its CDR3 amino acid sequence together with its V-gene family, and reads lacking a unique V-gene family were excluded. To address suspected cross-contamination and a sequencing artifact, a later analysis removed 550 to 750 highly shared, low-generation-probability nucleotide sequences. In a later analysis, a clonal expansion index was calculated for each public chain from normalized within-repertoire ranks of inferred template counts. A later analysis computed generation probabilities with a VDJ recombination model fitted to out-of-frame rearrangements, and checked the results against IGoR. Hypergeometric tests were used in a later analysis to score TCR-TCR, TCR-HLA and TCR-CMV co-occurrence, with a repertoire-size bias correction applied to the TCR pairs. In a later analysis, false discovery rates were estimated by permuting HLA or CMV assignments 20 times. In a later analysis, co-occurring TCRs were grouped using DBSCAN, with TCRdist sequence similarity added in when clustering inside HLA-allele-positive subsets. Repertoires with fewer than 30,000 or more than 120,000 public chains were left out of co-occurrence clustering, as were about five repertoires with anomalous nucleotide sharing. Imported from immuneACCESS, the table was reduced by TCRdb to in-frame sequences with V and J called. These copies leave out some clones; in studies compared against another copy, an unresolved V gene accounts for under half, and the cause of the remainder is not known. The V and J calls and clone size were taken over from that table, and D and trimming were inferred from the DNA. The sample yields 170,000 or so clones; 79% were counted once. Clones ranked in the top ten supply more than 0.55% of the sample.

The sample was PBMCs. The chain links TRBV10-1 with TRBJ1-2, with TRBD1 tentatively as D gene (5 bases match). The source of this sequence is a woman aged 40 to 55 in good health and CMV-seronegative. At the DNA level, the sequence is TGCGCCACCAGCAGGGCTCTTAACTATGGCTACACCTTC. It translates to CATSRALNYGYTF.